The 25 T cell receptor beta chains presented below share a single source sample, sequenced in a study of control samples from healthy donors and cancer patients. Using immunoSEQ multiplex PCR, the repertoire was profiled, and TCRdb retains in-frame clones only, with some absent. There are 100,000 to 150,000 clones in the sample; more than 70% occur only once, and just under 3% lies in the top ten. Sample: blood. These receptors were obtained from a man in his 60s in good health.

The CDR3 protein is CASSASQGSEKLFF. The CDR3 DNA follows: TGTGCCAGCAGCGCCTCCCAGGGATCCGAAAAACTGTTTTTT. This chain uses TRBV9 with TRBJ1-4; maybe TRBD1 (5 bases). Germline CDR1 reads SGDLS; CDR2 reads YYNGEE. The V end was cut by 3 bases, the J end by 8 bases, with 14 bases between. This CDR3 contains 14 residues. Full variable domain (outside the CDR3, taken from reference TRBV9 and TRBJ1-4): DSGVTQTPKHLITATGQRVTLRCSPRSGDLSVYWYQQSLDQGLQFLIQYYNGEERAKGNILERFSAQQFPDLHSELNLSSLELGDSALYFCASSASQGSEKLFFGSGTQLSVL.

The gene calls are TRBV3-1 (or the pseudogene TRBV3-2) and TRBJ1-2; D possibly corresponds to TRBD1 (5 bases). CDR1 is LGHDT and CDR2 is YNNKEL in the germline V gene (reference sequence). The length of the CDR3 is 14 residues. V was pared by 4 bases and J by 4 bases, with 13 bases between. CDR3 nucleotides: TGTGCCAGCAGCCCGCGAGACAGTATCTATGGCTACACCTTC. It specifies CASSPRDSIYGYTF.

J is TRBJ1-2 and V is TRBV5-6; D gene uncertain. There are 13 residues in the CDR3. Germline CDR1 and CDR2: SGHDT and YYEEEE. V lost 0 bases, J lost 6 bases, and 9 bases lay in between. CDR3 coding DNA: TGTGCCAGCAGCTTGGTGGGAGTGGATGGCTACACCTTC. It is translated as CASSLVGVDGYTF.

The chain is built from TRBV19 and TRBJ2-3, with 9 bases aligning to TRBD2. Trimming removed 4 bases from V and 4 bases from J; junction bases left unmatched: 9. The CDR3 sequence is 16 residues long. Germline assignment: CDR1 LNHDA and CDR2 SQIVND (reference sequence). The CDR3 loop reads CASSTQSGLAADTQYF. CDR3 bases: TGTGCCAGTAGTACCCAATCGGGACTAGCAGCAGATACGCAGTATTTT.

This clone was seen a handful of times. The chain couples TRBV4-1 to TRBJ1-5, with a possible D match to TRBD1 (5 bases). The CDR3 is 16 residues long. Germline values: CDR1 MGHRA, CDR2 YSYEKL. Trimming stripped 4 bases from V and 1 base from J, with 14 bases between. Written as DNA, the CDR3 is TGCGCCAGCAGCCCGGAGGGGTCGGTGAGCAATCAGCCCCAGCATTTT. Translating gives CASSPEGSVSNQPQHF.

The V call is TRBV19, the J call TRBJ1-5; TRBD1 aligns across 8 bases. The ends lost 2 bases at V and 2 bases at J; junction bases unmatched: 11. The germline V gene encodes CDR1 LNHDA and CDR2 SQIVND (reference sequence). The CDR3 is 18 residues long. CDR3 sequence (DNA): TGTGCCAGTAGTATATCCGGACAGGGCGCGGTAGGCAATCAGCCCCAGCATTTT. Its translation is CASSISGQGAVGNQPQHF.

The chain employs TRBV5-4 and TRBJ2-4; 7 bases line up with TRBD1. After removal of 2 bases from V and 7 bases from J, the junction contained 3 bases not matched to a gene. Germline V gives CDR1 SGHNT, CDR2 YYREEE (reference sequence). This CDR3 is 13 amino acids long. This chain's CDR3 is CASSLGGENIQYF. CDR3 coding DNA: TGTGCCAGCAGCTTAGGGGGCGAGAACATTCAGTACTTC.

V and J are TRBV5-4 and TRBJ2-2, with D unclear. The CDR3 has 16 residues. V was pared by 0 bases and J by 2 bases, with 11 bases between. Germline CDR1 SGHNT, CDR2 YYREEE (reference sequence). The CDR3 nucleotides read TGTGCCAGCAGCTTGGCAGGCGCCCTTAACACCGGGGAGCTGTTTTTT. This translates into CASSLAGALNTGELFF.

The chain is built from TRBV6-1 and TRBJ1-3, with D maybe TRBD1 (6 bases). The CDR3 length is 15 residues. Trimming left V 2 bases short and J 3 bases short, with 11 bases between. Looked up from germline, CDR1 is MNHNS and CDR2 is SASEGT. The CDR3 sequence is CASSESQGSGNTIYF. CDR3 nucleotide sequence: TGTGCCAGCAGTGAATCACAGGGTAGTGGAAACACCATATATTTT.

V usage is TRBV29-1 and J usage is TRBJ1-1; perhaps TRBD1 as D (5 bases). This CDR3 spans 13 amino acids. V lost 6 bases and J 8 bases, leaving 19 bases between the germline ends. Germline-derived CDR1 and CDR2 are SQVTM and ANQGSEA. The DNA of the CDR3 is TGCAGCGTCGCCCCGATGGTTGGGGGGGAAGCTTTCTTT. Its translation is CSVAPMVGGEAFF.

The chain is built from TRBV19 and TRBJ1-5; possible D gene TRBD1, 6 bases. This CDR3 is built from 12 residues. V was shortened by 6 bases and J by 4 bases, with 7 bases between the two germline ends. From germline, CDR1 is LNHDA and CDR2 SQIVND (reference sequence). CDR3 sequence: CASSTGNQPQHF. The CDR3 DNA is TGTGCCAGTAGCACAGGGAATCAGCCCCAGCATTTT.

The gene calls are TRBV3-1 (or the pseudogene TRBV3-2) and TRBJ1-2; possibly TRBD1 for D (6 bases). V was shortened by 0 bases and J by 6 bases, with 17 bases between the two germline ends. The CDR3 is 16 amino acids. Looked up from germline, CDR1 is LGHDT and CDR2 is YNNKEL (reference sequence). CDR3 nucleotides: TGTGCCAGCAGCCAAGATGTCGGGGGGGCGCGGCATGGCTACACCTTC. Protein sequence: CASSQDVGGARHGYTF.

V usage is TRBV10-1 and J usage is TRBJ1-2, with TRBD1 matching over 7 bases. This CDR3 spans 16 amino acids. Unmatched junction bases numbered 8, after V lost 1 base and J lost 3 bases. CDR1 and CDR2 from the germline V gene are WNHNN and SYGVQD (reference sequence). The CDR3 nucleotides are TGCGCCAGCAGTGAGTTGCCCGGACAGGACTACTATGGCTACACCTTC. It is translated as CASSELPGQDYYGYTF.

This clone was observed a single time. The chain couples TRBV6-5 to TRBJ1-2; possible D gene TRBD1, 5 bases. The germline CDR1 and CDR2 sequences are MNHEY and SVGAGI. V lost 6 bases, J lost 8 bases, and 13 bases lay in between. The CDR3 has 12 amino acids. For the CDR3, the DNA is TGTGCCAGCAGGGACCCGGGACGGGGCTACACCTTC. Protein sequence: CASRDPGRGYTF.

The chain employs TRBV4-3 and TRBJ2-7; D possibly corresponds to TRBD1 (6 bases). The germline V and J ends were trimmed by 4 bases and 6 bases, with 19 bases remaining between them. CDR3 length equals 15 residues. Per germline, CDR1 LGHNA and CDR2 YSLEER. CDR3 protein: CASSLRTVPSSEQYF. The CDR3 coding sequence is TGCGCCAGCAGCCTACGGACAGTCCCCTCTTCCGAGCAGTACTTC.

This chain links TRBV5-4 with TRBJ2-5; D unclear. The CDR3 is 13 residues long. Germline V gene data show CDR1 as SGHNT and CDR2 as YYREEE (reference sequence). V lost 3 bases, J lost 4 bases, and 10 bases lay in between. The CDR3 DNA reads TGTGCCAGCAGCTCCGGGTACAGAGAGACCCAGTACTTC. It translates to CASSSGYRETQYF.

The chain uses TRBV7-9 and TRBJ1-3, with 7 nucleotides matching TRBD1. Germline V CDR1 and CDR2: SEHNR, FQNEAQ (reference sequence). Losses at the gene ends were 3 bases for V and 4 bases for J; bases not matched to a gene: 3. The CDR3 consists of 14 residues. The chain's CDR3 is CASSFDRVGNTIYF. The CDR3 bases are TGTGCCAGCAGCTTCGACAGGGTAGGAAACACCATATATTTT.

The chain has TRBV7-8 and TRBJ1-1; 7 bases line up with TRBD1. The CDR3 is 13 amino acids. In germline, CDR1 is SGHVS, CDR2 FQNEAQ. J was trimmed by 4 bases and V by 3 bases; bases with no gene match: 2. CDR3 nucleotide sequence: TGTGCCAGCAGCTTGGGACAGATCACTGAAGCTTTCTTT. This sequence encodes CASSLGQITEAFF.

This clone has a single count. The CDR3 coding sequence is TGTGCCAGCAGCTTGCCTAGCTCCTACGAGCAGTACTTC. Amino acid sequence: CASSLPSSYEQYF. This chain uses TRBV5-4 with TRBJ2-7; D is uncertain. V dropped 1 base and J dropped 0 bases, with 5 bases sitting between them. The CDR3 extends over 13 amino acids. The germline V gene encodes CDR1 SGHNT and CDR2 YYREEE (reference sequence).

This clone was counted between two and nine times. V is TRBV28 and J is TRBJ2-3; 8 bases are a match to TRBD2. The trim removed 4 bases at V and 5 bases at J, leaving 2 bases unmatched. The CDR3 contains 13 residues. Germline CDR1 is MDHEN and CDR2 is SYDVKM. The CDR3 nucleotides read TGTGCCAGCAGTTGGGGGACTAGAGATACGCAGTATTTT. This translates into CASSWGTRDTQYF.

The V gene is TRBV5-6, the J gene TRBJ1-4; 7 bases fit TRBD1. The CDR3 spans 15 residues. Germline V gene lookup returns CDR1 SGHDT and CDR2 YYEEEE. V dropped 2 bases and J dropped 5; count of bases not matched to a gene: 6. CDR3 DNA: TGTGCCAGCAGCTTAAAAGGGACAGCAAATGAAAAACTGTTTTTT. This codes for CASSLKGTANEKLFF.

This clone showed up just a few times. The chain recombines TRBV24-1 with TRBJ1-1; 8 positions match TRBD1. V shed 9 bases, J shed 4 bases, and the junction held 6 bases outside the gene matches. The CDR3 is made up of 13 amino acids. Per germline, CDR1 KGHDR and CDR2 SFDVKD. The CDR3 nucleotides read TGTGCCACCTCGACAGGGGCTGGCACTGAAGCTTTCTTT. Translated, it gives CATSTGAGTEAFF.

The chain combines TRBV9 with TRBJ1-3, with TRBD1 matching 7 bases. Germline trimming cut 0 bases from V and 0 bases from J; bases unmatched to any gene: 3. Germline V gene lookup returns CDR1 SGDLS and CDR2 YYNGEE. This CDR3 spans 16 amino acids. The CDR3 sequence: CASSVGDSFSGNTIYF. The CDR3, as DNA: TGTGCCAGCAGCGTAGGGGACAGCTTCTCTGGAAACACCATATATTTT.

The V call is TRBV9, the J call TRBJ2-2; the D gene could be TRBD1 or TRBD2 (5 bases each). The germline CDR1 and CDR2 sequences are SGDLS and YYNGEE. V gave up 6 bases and J gave up 2 bases, with 14 bases separating them. The CDR3 is made up of 15 amino acids. The chain's CDR3 is CASNMGVVNTGELFF. DNA of the CDR3: TGTGCCAGCAACATGGGGGTCGTCAACACCGGGGAGCTGTTTTTT.

The V gene is TRBV4-3, the J gene TRBJ1-2, with D possibly being TRBD1 (6 bases). With 0 bases removed from V and 4 bases from J, the gap between germline ends came to 15 bases. The CDR3 runs to 16 residues. The V gene's germline CDR1 is LGHNA and CDR2 YSLEER. CDR3 bases: TGCGCCAGCAGCCAAGACGAATACGGAGGGGGCTATGGCTACACCTTC. It specifies CASSQDEYGGGYGYTF.